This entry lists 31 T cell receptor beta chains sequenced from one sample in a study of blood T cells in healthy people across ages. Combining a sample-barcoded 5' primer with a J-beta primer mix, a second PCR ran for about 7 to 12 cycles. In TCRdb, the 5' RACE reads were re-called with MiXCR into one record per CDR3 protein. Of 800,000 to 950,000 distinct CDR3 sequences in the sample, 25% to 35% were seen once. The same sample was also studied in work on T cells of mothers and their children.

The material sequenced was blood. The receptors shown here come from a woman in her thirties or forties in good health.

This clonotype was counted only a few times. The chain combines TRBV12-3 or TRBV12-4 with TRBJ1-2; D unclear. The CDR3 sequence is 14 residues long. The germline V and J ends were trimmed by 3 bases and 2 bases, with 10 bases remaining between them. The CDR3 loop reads CASSLRRRNYGYTF. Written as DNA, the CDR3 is TGTGCCAGCAGTTTGCGGAGGAGGAACTATGGCTACACCTTC.

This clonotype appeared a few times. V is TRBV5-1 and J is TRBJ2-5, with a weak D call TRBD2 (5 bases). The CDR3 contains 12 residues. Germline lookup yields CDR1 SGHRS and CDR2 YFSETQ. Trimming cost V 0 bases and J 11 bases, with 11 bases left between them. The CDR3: CASSLEWGEQYF. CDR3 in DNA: TGCGCCAGCAGCTTGGAATGGGGAGAGCAGTACTTC.

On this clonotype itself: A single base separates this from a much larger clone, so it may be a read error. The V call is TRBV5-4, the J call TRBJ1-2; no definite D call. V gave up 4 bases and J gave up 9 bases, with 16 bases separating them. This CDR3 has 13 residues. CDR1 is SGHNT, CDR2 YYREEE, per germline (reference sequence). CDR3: CASSPRGVSSYTF. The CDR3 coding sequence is TGTGCCAGCAGCCCCCGAGGAGTAAGTAGCTACACCTTC.

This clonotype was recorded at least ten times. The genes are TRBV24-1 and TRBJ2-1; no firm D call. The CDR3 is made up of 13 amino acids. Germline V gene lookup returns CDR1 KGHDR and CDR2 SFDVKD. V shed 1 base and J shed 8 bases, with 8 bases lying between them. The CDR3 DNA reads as TGTGCCACCAGTGATTTAGAAGCGCATGAGCAGTTCTTC. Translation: CATSDLEAHEQFF.

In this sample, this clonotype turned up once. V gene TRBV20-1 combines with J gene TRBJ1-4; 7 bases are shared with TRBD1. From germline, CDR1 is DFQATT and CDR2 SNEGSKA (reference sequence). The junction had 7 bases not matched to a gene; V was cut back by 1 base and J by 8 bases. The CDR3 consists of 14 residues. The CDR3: CSARGWDSTEKLFF. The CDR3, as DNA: TGCAGTGCTAGAGGTTGGGACAGTACGGAAAAACTGTTTTTT.

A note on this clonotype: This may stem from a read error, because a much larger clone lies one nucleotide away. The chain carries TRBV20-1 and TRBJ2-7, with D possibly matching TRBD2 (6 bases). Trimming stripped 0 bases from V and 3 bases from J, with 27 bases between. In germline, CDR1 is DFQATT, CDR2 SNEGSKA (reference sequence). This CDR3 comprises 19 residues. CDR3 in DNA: TGCAGTGCTAGAGACTTCGGGGTCTCACCGGGACGGGGGATCTACGAGCAGTACTTC. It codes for CSARDFGVSPGRGIYEQYF.

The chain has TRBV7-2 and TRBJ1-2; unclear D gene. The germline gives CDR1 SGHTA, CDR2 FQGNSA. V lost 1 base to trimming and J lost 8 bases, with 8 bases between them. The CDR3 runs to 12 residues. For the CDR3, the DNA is TGTGCCAGCAGCTTAGATGAGGTCGGCTACACCTTC. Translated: CASSLDEVGYTF.

CDR3 in amino acids: CASSLMGDGQPQHF. The CDR3 region has the DNA TGTGCCAGCAGTTTGATGGGGGATGGTCAGCCCCAGCATTTT. The rearrangement uses TRBV12-3 or TRBV12-4 and TRBJ1-5; the D gene is possibly TRBD1 (5 bases). Trimming left V 3 bases short and J 6 bases short, with 12 bases between. The CDR3 consists of 14 residues.

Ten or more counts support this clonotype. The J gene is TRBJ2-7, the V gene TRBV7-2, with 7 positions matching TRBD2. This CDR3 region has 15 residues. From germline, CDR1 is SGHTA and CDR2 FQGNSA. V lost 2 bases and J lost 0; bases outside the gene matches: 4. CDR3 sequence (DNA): TGTGCCAGCAGCTTAAACGGGAGGAGCTCCTACGAGCAGTACTTC. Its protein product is CASSLNGRSSYEQYF.

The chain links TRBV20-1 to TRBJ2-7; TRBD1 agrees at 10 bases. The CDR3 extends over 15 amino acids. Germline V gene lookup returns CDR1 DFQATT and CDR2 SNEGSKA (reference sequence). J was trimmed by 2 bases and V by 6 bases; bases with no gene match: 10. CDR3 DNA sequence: TGCAGTGCCCACCTAGGGGACAGGGGCGCCTACGAGCAGTACTTC. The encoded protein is CSAHLGDRGAYEQYF.

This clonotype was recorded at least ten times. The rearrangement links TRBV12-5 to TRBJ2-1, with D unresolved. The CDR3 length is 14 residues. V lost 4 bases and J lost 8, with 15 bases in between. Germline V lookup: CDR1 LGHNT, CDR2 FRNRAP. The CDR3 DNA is TGTGCTAGTGGTTCCGACTGGGAAAGGGATGAGCAGTTCTTC. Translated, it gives CASGSDWERDEQFF.

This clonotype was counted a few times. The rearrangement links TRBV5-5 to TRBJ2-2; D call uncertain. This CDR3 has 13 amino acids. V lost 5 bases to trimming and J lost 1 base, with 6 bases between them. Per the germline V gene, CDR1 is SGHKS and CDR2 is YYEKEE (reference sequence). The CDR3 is CASRDVNTGELFF. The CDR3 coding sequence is TGTGCCAGCAGGGACGTGAACACCGGGGAGCTGTTTTTT.

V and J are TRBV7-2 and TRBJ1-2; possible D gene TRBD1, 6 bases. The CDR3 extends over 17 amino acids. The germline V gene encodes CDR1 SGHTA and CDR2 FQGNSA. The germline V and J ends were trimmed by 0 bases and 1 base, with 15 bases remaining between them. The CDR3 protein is CASSLAGTKNVNYGYTF. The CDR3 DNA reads TGTGCCAGCAGCTTAGCGGGGACAAAAAATGTTAACTATGGCTACACCTTC.

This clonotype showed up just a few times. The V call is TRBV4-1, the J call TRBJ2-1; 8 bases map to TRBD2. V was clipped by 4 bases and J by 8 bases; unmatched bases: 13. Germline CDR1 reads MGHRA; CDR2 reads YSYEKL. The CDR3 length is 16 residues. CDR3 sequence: CASSRAWGAGVDEQFF. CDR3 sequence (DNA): TGCGCCAGCAGCCGGGCATGGGGAGCGGGGGTCGATGAGCAGTTCTTC.

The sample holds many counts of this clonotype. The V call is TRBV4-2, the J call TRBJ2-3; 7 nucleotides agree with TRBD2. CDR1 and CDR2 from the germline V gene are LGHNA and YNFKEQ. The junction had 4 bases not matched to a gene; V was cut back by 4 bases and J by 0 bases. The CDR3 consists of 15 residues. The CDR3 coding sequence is TGTGCCAGCAGCCCCCGGGAGGCGAGCACAGATACGCAGTATTTT. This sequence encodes CASSPREASTDTQYF.

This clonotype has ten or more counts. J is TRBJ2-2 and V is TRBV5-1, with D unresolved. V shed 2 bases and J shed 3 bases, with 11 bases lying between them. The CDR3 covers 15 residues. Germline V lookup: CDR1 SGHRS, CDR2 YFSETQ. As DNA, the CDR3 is TGCGCCAGCAGCTTAACCGCTCGGGACACCGGGGAGCTGTTTTTT. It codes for CASSLTARDTGELFF.

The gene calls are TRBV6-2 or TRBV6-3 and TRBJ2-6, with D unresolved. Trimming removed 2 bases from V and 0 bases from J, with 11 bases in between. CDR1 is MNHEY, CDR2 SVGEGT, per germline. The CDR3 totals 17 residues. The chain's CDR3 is CASSYPLGGSGANVLTF. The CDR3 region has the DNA TGTGCCAGCAGTTACCCACTCGGTGGCTCTGGGGCCAACGTCCTGACTTTC.

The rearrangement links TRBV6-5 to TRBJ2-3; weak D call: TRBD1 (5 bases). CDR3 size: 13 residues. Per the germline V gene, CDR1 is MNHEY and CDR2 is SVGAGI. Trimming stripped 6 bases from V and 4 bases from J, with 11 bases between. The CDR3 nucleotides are TGTGCCAGCAGCAGGGCGCGCCCAGATACGCAGTATTTT. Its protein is CASSRARPDTQYF.

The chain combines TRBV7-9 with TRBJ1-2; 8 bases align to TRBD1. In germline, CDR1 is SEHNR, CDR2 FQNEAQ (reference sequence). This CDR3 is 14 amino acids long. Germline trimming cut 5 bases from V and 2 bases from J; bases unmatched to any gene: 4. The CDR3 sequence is CASSAQGVNYGYTF. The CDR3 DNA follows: TGTGCCAGCAGCGCACAGGGGGTCAACTATGGCTACACCTTC.

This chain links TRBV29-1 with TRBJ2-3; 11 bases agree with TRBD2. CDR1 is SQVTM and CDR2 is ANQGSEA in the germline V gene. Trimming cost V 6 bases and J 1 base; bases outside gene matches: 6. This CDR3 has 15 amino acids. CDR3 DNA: TGCAGCGTGATAGCGGGAGGGCTTCGCACAGATACGCAGTATTTT. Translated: CSVIAGGLRTDTQYF.

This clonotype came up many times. This CDR3 reads CASSWVDETQYF. The CDR3 coding sequence is TGTGCCAGCAGTTGGGTTGACGAGACCCAGTACTTC. V usage is TRBV12-3 or TRBV12-4 and J usage is TRBJ2-5; D is undetermined. With 4 bases removed from V and 5 bases from J, the gap between germline ends came to 8 bases. The CDR3 extends over 12 amino acids.

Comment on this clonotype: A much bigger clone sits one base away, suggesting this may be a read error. CDR3 bases: TGTACCACCAGTGAGGGGCGGGACATCCAAGAGACCCAGTACTTC. Translated, it gives CTTSEGRDIQETQYF. The chain has TRBV24-1 and TRBJ2-5, with D tentatively TRBD1 or TRBD2 (6 bases each). This CDR3 is built from 15 residues. CDR1 KGHDR and CDR2 SFDVKD come from the germline V gene.

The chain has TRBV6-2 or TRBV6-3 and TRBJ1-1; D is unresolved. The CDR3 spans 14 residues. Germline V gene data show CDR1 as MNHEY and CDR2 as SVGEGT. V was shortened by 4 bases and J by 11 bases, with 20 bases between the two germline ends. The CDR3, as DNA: TGTGCCAGCAGTTCCCCGAAAGGCCAAATCGCGGCTTTCTTT. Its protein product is CASSSPKGQIAAFF.

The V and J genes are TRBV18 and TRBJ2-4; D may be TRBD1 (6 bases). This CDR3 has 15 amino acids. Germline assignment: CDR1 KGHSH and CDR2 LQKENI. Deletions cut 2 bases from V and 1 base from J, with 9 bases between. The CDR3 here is CASSPGGSAKNIQYF. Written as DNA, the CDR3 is TGTGCCAGCTCACCAGGGGGCTCGGCCAAAAACATTCAGTACTTC.

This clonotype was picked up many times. The CDR3, as DNA: TGTGCCAGCAGCCGATGGAACCAAGAGACCCAGTACTTC. It specifies CASSRWNQETQYF. J is TRBJ2-5 and V is TRBV7-9; D is undetermined. The CDR3 contains 13 residues. The germline V gene has CDR1 SEHNR and CDR2 FQNEAQ (reference sequence). The ends were cut back, 5 bases at V and 0 bases at J, with 7 bases in the middle.

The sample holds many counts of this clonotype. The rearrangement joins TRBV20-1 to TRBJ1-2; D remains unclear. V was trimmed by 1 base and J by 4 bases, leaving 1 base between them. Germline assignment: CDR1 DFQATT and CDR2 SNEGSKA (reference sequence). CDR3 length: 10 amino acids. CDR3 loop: CSARVYGYTF. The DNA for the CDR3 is TGCAGTGCTAGAGTCTATGGCTACACCTTC.

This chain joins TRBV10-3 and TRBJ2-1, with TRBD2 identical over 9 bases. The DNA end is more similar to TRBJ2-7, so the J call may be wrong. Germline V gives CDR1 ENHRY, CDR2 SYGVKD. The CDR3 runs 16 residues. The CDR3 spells CALSSGVVTSYNEQYF. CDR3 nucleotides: TGTGCCCTCTCTAGCGGGGTTGTAACATCCTACAATGAGCAGTACTTC.

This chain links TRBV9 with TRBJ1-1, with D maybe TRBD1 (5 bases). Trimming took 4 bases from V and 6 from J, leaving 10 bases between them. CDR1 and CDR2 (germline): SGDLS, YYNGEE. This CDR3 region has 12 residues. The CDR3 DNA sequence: TGTGCCAGCAGCCCGTGGGGCGCTGAAGCTTTCTTT. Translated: CASSPWGAEAFF. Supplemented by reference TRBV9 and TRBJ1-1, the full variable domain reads DSGVTQTPKHLITATGQRVTLRCSPRSGDLSVYWYQQSLDQGLQFLIQYYNGEERAKGNILERFSAQQFPDLHSELNLSSLELGDSALYFCASSPWGAEAFFGQGTRLTVV.

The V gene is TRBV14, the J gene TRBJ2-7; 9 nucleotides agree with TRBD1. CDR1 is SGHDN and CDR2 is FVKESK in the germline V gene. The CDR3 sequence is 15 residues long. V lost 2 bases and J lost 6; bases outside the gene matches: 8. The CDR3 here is CASSQWTGVRREQYF. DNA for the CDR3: TGTGCCAGCAGCCAATGGACAGGGGTTCGCCGCGAGCAGTACTTC.

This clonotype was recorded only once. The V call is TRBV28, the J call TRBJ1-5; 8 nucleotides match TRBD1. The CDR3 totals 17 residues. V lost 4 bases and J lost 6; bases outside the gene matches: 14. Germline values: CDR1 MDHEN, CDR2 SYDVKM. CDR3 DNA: TGTGCCAGCAGTTCTGACCGGGACAGGAAACTAACTCAGCCCCAGCATTTT. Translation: CASSSDRDRKLTQPQHF.

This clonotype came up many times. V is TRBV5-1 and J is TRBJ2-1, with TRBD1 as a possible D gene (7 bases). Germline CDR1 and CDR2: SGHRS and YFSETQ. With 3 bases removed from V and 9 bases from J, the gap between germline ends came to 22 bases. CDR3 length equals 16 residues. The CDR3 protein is CASSSNSGQGGSEQFF. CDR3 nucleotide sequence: TGCGCCAGCAGCTCAAACTCCGGGCAGGGGGGCTCTGAGCAGTTCTTC.